A single sample is the source of the 18 T cell receptor beta chains below, sequenced in a study of cytomegalovirus exposure and HLA in healthy donors. The PCR made use of 60 Vbeta and 13 Jbeta primers. Some clones are missing from TCRdb's copy, which holds only in-frame ones; the method was immunoSEQ multiplex PCR. The sample lists 220,000 or so clones, more than 75% seen once, with about 3% in the top ten. Input material: PBMCs. Every receptor here comes from a woman aged 40 to 50 in good health and CMV-seronegative.

This sequence joins TRBV7-2 and TRBJ2-3; the D is unclear. This CDR3 is 14 amino acids long. Deletions cut 7 bases from V and 5 bases from J, with 16 bases between. The V gene's germline CDR1 is SGHTA and CDR2 FQGNSA. The CDR3 reads CASTLGWNIDTQYF. As DNA, the CDR3 is TGTGCCAGCACCCTAGGCTGGAATATAGATACGCAGTATTTT.

The table lists this clone with a few counts. The rearrangement joins TRBV27 to TRBJ2-2, with 8 positions matching TRBD1. J was trimmed by 6 bases and V by 4 bases; bases with no gene match: 7. Germline values: CDR1 MNHEY, CDR2 SMNVEV (reference sequence). The CDR3 contains 15 residues. CDR3 residues: CASSWADRAPGELFF. DNA for the CDR3: TGTGCCAGCAGTTGGGCGGACAGGGCCCCCGGGGAGCTGTTTTTT.

The genes are TRBV6-5 and TRBJ2-7, with 10 bases matching TRBD2. There are 15 residues in the CDR3. Germline CDR1 is MNHEY and CDR2 is SVGAGI. Losses at the gene ends were 2 bases for V and 6 bases for J; bases not matched to a gene: 7. The CDR3 here is CASSYLKREGSEQYF. CDR3 coding DNA: TGTGCCAGCAGTTACCTCAAGCGGGAGGGCAGCGAGCAGTACTTC.

There are a few counts of this clone. V gene TRBV2 combines with J gene TRBJ1-4, with a weak D call TRBD1 (5 bases). The germline V gene has CDR1 SNHLY and CDR2 FYNNEI. Trimming removed 3 bases from V and 8 bases from J, with 13 bases in between. There are 14 residues in the CDR3. CDR3: CASSDGRAEEKLFF. As DNA, the CDR3 is TGTGCCAGCAGTGATGGCAGGGCAGAGGAAAAACTGTTTTTT.

This clone was recorded a few times. This rearrangement joins TRBV29-1 to TRBJ2-5; unclear D gene. CDR3 length: 15 amino acids. V was shortened by 6 bases and J by 5 bases, with 22 bases between the two germline ends. The germline gives CDR1 SQVTM, CDR2 ANQGSEA. The CDR3 coding sequence is TGCAGCGTCGAGGTGGCTGCGGCAACCCGGGAGACCCAGTACTTC. As protein: CSVEVAAATRETQYF.

The chain joins TRBV2 to TRBJ1-5; unclear D gene. With 9 bases removed from V and 4 bases from J, the gap between germline ends came to 19 bases. The CDR3 extends over 15 amino acids. Germline V CDR1 and CDR2: SNHLY, FYNNEI. CDR3 nucleotide sequence: TGTGCCAGTGGCCGGGAGAACAGCAGGAATCAGCCCCAGCATTTT. This codes for CASGRENSRNQPQHF.

The J gene is TRBJ2-1, the V gene TRBV5-1, with TRBD2 matching over 8 bases. Trimming removed 4 bases from V and 4 bases from J; junction bases left unmatched: 7. Germline assignment: CDR1 SGHRS and CDR2 YFSETQ. The CDR3 has 15 residues. CDR3 DNA sequence: TGCGCCAGCAGCGCTACTAGCGGTCATTACAATGAGCAGTTCTTC. This translates into CASSATSGHYNEQFF.

In nucleotides, the CDR3 is TGTGCCAGCAGCTCGAACTTAGGGCTAGCGGGAGGCTACGAGCAGTTCTTC. Translated: CASSSNLGLAGGYEQFF. The genes are TRBV7-2 and TRBJ2-1; 11 bases line up with TRBD2. The CDR3 has 17 residues. With V trimmed by 4 bases and J by 10 bases, 15 bases remained unmatched. CDR1 is SGHTA, CDR2 FQGNSA, per germline. Full variable domain (rest looked up from reference TRBV7-2 and TRBJ2-1): GAGVSQSPSNKVTEKGKDVELRCDPISGHTALYWYRQSLGQGLEFLIYFQGNSAPDKSGLPSDRFSAERTGGSVSTLTIQRTQQEDSAVYLCASSSNLGLAGGYEQFFGPGTRLTVL.

The chain uses TRBV6-4 and TRBJ1-1; D gene unclear. V was clipped by 4 bases and J by 1 base, with 16 bases between them. The CDR3 consists of 16 residues. Germline CDR1 MRHNA, CDR2 SNTAGT. CDR3 DNA: TGTGCCAGCAGTGTAGGCCCTTTCAGGTCGAACACTGAAGCTTTCTTT. Amino acids: CASSVGPFRSNTEAFF.

The chain employs TRBV16 and TRBJ2-7; a possible D gene is TRBD1 (6 bases). The germline CDR1 and CDR2 sequences are KGHSY and FQNENV. Trimming cost V 5 bases and J 9 bases, with 17 bases left between them. The CDR3 length is 13 residues. The CDR3, as DNA: TGTGCCAGCAGCAAGGACAGTGCCGCGGGGCAGTACTTC. It specifies CASSKDSAAGQYF.

This clone appeared a few times. The junction does not match germline at one end; this may be a read error. The CDR3 loop reads CASGGDMGGYSPLHF. In DNA, the CDR3 is TGCGCCAGCGGGGGAGACATGGGAGGGTATTCCCCCCTCCACTTT. This chain uses TRBV10-2 with TRBJ1-6; possibly TRBD1 for D (5 bases). The CDR3 spans 15 residues. The germline V gene encodes CDR1 WSHSY and CDR2 SAAADI.

The chain combines TRBV21-1 with TRBJ2-2; no DNA check was done on the table's D call, TRBD2. TRBV21-1 is classified as a pseudogene. The CDR3 has 20 amino acids. CDR3 sequence (DNA): TGTGCCAGCAGCAATAAAGGCAGATTTTGGGGGGGAAGTCACACCGGGGAGCTGTTTTTT. This encodes CASSNKGRFWGGSHTGELFF.

Turning to this clone: This same CDR3 is encoded by further DNA sequences in the sample. The genes are TRBV30 and TRBJ2-7; 7 bases map to TRBD2. V was pared by 0 bases and J by 3 bases, with 5 bases of the junction left unmatched. The germline V gene encodes CDR1 GTSNPN and CDR2 SVGIG (reference sequence). There are 14 residues in the CDR3. The CDR3: CAWSVGLADYEQYF. The CDR3 DNA is TGTGCCTGGAGTGTTGGGCTAGCGGACTACGAGCAGTACTTC.

V and J are TRBV18 and TRBJ1-4; 12 bases map to TRBD1. The V segment lost 6 bases and the J segment 3 bases; nucleotides outside the gene matches: 14. The CDR3 length is 19 residues. Germline loops: CDR1 KGHSH, CDR2 LQKENI. Here the CDR3 DNA reads TGTGCCAGCTCGACCTTCGTCCCGGGACAGGGGGCAGCTAATGAAAAACTGTTTTTT. This codes for CASSTFVPGQGAANEKLFF.

A single count supports this clone. The rearrangement links TRBV11-2 to TRBJ2-5; D perhaps matches TRBD1 (6 bases). Germline CDR1 reads SGHAT; CDR2 reads FQNNGV. This CDR3 region has 15 residues. Deletions cut 1 base from V and 4 bases from J, with 13 bases between. In DNA, the CDR3 is TGTGCCAGCAGCTTAGGGCGCAGGGGTGGAGAGACCCAGTACTTC. Translation gives CASSLGRRGGETQYF.

The genes are TRBV23-1 and TRBJ2-4; 8 nucleotides align to TRBD1. TRBV23-1 is given ORF status, its function remaining uncertain. V shed 6 bases and J 8 bases; nucleotides not matched to a gene: 6. The CDR3 sequence is 13 residues long. CDR3 region: CASRQGGQDIQYF. The CDR3 DNA is TGCGCCAGCAGGCAGGGGGGACAGGACATTCAGTACTTC.

The CDR3 reads CTSSHTGFYEQYF. For the CDR3, the DNA is TGCACCAGCAGCCATACAGGGTTCTACGAGCAGTACTTC. This chain connects TRBV1 to TRBJ2-7; TRBD1, the table's D call, was not compared with the DNA. TRBV1 is deemed a pseudogene. CDR3 length: 13 amino acids.

The chain joins TRBV19 to TRBJ2-7; 8 positions agree with TRBD1. Germline V gives CDR1 LNHDA, CDR2 SQIVND (reference sequence). This CDR3 is built from 12 residues. With V trimmed by 6 bases and J by 7 bases, 5 bases remained unmatched. Here the CDR3 DNA reads TGTGCCAGTAGCAACAGGGGGTCTGAGCAGTACTTC. It specifies CASSNRGSEQYF.